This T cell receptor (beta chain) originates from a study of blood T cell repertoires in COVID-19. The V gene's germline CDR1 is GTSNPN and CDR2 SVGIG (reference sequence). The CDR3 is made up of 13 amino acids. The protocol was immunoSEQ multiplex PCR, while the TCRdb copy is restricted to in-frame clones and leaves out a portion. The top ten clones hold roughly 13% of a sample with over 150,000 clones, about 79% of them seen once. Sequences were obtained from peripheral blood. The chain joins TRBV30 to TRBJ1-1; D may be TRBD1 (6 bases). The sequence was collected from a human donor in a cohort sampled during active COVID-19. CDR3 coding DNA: TGTGCGAAAGGGGGTCAGGGGAACACTGAAGCTTTCTTT. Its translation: CAKGGQGNTEAFF.